One and the same sample provided the 15 T cell receptor beta chains below, sequenced in a study of blood T cells in healthy people across ages. PCR was performed a second time for about 6 to 12 cycles using a sample-barcoded 5' primer and a J-beta primer mix. TCRdb analysed the 5' RACE reads with MiXCR anew, one entry per CDR3 protein. Of about 1.4 million distinct CDR3 sequences in the sample, roughly 59% were seen once. The sample comprised blood. These receptors all come from a man younger than 30 in good health.

The chain carries TRBV3-1 and TRBJ2-4; 7 bases align to TRBD1. There are 14 residues in the CDR3. The germline CDR1 and CDR2 sequences are LGHDT and YNNKEL (reference sequence). Trimming cost V 6 bases and J 15 bases; bases outside gene matches: 17. The CDR3 spells CASSLGGIPYERYF. CDR3 DNA: TGTGCCAGCAGTTTAGGGGGCATTCCCTACGAGCGGTACTTC.

The gene calls are TRBV29-1 and TRBJ1-4; D gene uncertain. The CDR3 consists of 15 residues. V lost 7 bases and J 5 bases, leaving 20 bases between the germline ends. The germline gives CDR1 SQVTM, CDR2 ANQGSEA. This CDR3 is CSDVFQDGGNEKLFF. CDR3 nucleotide sequence: TGCAGCGATGTATTCCAGGACGGTGGGAATGAAAAACTGTTTTTT.

The V gene is TRBV28, the J gene TRBJ1-1; 8 nucleotides agree with TRBD1. The CDR3 is 14 amino acids. The V gene's germline CDR1 is MDHEN and CDR2 SYDVKM. Trimming removed 3 bases from V and 8 bases from J; junction bases left unmatched: 8. The CDR3 bases are TGTGCCAGCAGTTTCTTAGGACAGGGCCTAGAAGCTTTCTTT. Its translation is CASSFLGQGLEAFF.

This clonotype was found a few times. The rearrangement uses TRBV6-1 and TRBJ1-2; D call uncertain. Germline-derived CDR1 and CDR2 are MNHNS and SASEGT. There are 15 residues in the CDR3. The ends were cut back, 8 bases at V and 4 bases at J, with 20 bases in the middle. In DNA form, the CDR3 reads TGTGCCAGCGTACGAGAAACGGTTGGATCCTATGGCTACACCTTC. It encodes CASVRETVGSYGYTF.

This rearrangement joins TRBV29-1 to TRBJ2-1; tentative D call: TRBD2 (6 bases). CDR3 length: 13 amino acids. Trimming pared 4 bases from V and 9 bases from J, leaving 16 bases between. Germline V lookup: CDR1 SQVTM, CDR2 ANQGSEA. The CDR3 nucleotides are TGCAGCGTTGTGTTACCGTGGGAGGCTGAGCAGTTCTTC. It yields the protein CSVVLPWEAEQFF.

Worth noting for this clonotype: Sequence at one end of the junction differs from germline and may be a read error. V gene TRBV5-1 combines with J gene TRBJ2-5; D gene ambiguous. The CDR3 runs to 15 residues. Germline loops: CDR1 SGHRS, CDR2 YFSETQ. The CDR3 region is CAGSYYRGNQETQYF. CDR3 coding DNA: TGCGCCGGCAGCTACTACCGCGGAAACCAAGAGACCCAGTACTTC.

V gene TRBV20-1 combines with J gene TRBJ2-7; 11 bases match TRBD2. Judging by the DNA end, TRBJ2-5 fits better; the J call may be wrong. CDR3 length equals 18 residues. Looked up from germline, CDR1 is DFQATT and CDR2 is SNEGSKA (reference sequence). For the CDR3, the DNA is TGCAGTGCTTCCAGTCAGACCGCCGGGACTAGCGGAGGCGAGACCCAGTACTTC. Protein sequence: CSASSQTAGTSGGETQYF.

V usage is TRBV7-9 and J usage is TRBJ1-2, with D possibly TRBD1 on 6 matching bases. The CDR3 extends over 13 amino acids. Germline V gene sequence: CDR1 SEHNR, CDR2 FQNEAQ (reference sequence). The V end was cut by 1 base, the J end by 6 bases, with 9 bases between. CDR3 amino acids: CASSLDRDHGYTF. CDR3 bases: TGTGCCAGCAGCTTAGACAGGGACCATGGCTACACCTTC.

This clonotype was observed at least ten times. The gene calls are TRBV4-1 and TRBJ2-7; possibly TRBD1 for D (6 bases). The CDR3 runs to 15 residues. The germline V gene encodes CDR1 MGHRA and CDR2 YSYEKL. Trimming left V 5 bases short and J 0 bases short, with 14 bases between. The CDR3 sequence: CASSFPGTSSYEQYF. For the CDR3, the DNA is TGCGCCAGCAGCTTTCCCGGGACAAGCTCCTACGAGCAGTACTTC.

This rearrangement joins TRBV6-2 or TRBV6-3 to TRBJ1-1; a possible D gene is TRBD1 (5 bases). This CDR3 is 15 amino acids long. Per the germline V gene, CDR1 is MNHEY and CDR2 is SVGEGT. Trimming stripped 6 bases from V and 10 bases from J, with 24 bases between. The CDR3 DNA reads TGTGCCAGCAGCCCCCGGGCAGGGCCTCTTAAGAGAGCTTTCTTT. It encodes CASSPRAGPLKRAFF.

The genes are TRBV20-1 and TRBJ2-1; D possibly matches TRBD1 or TRBD2 (6 bases each). CDR1 is DFQATT, CDR2 SNEGSKA, per germline (reference sequence). V gave up 6 bases and J gave up 1 base, with 19 bases separating them. The CDR3 consists of 16 residues. The CDR3 bases are TGCAGTGCCCAGGGGAGGTGGGGTTCATCCTACAATGAGCAGTTCTTC. It codes for CSAQGRWGSSYNEQFF.

About this clonotype: This may be a read error, as it is one base from a much larger clone. The V gene is TRBV2, the J gene TRBJ1-2; 8 bases are a match to TRBD1. From germline, CDR1 is SNHLY and CDR2 FYNNEI. V shed 6 bases and J 4 bases; nucleotides not matched to a gene: 1. CDR3 size: 12 residues. CDR3 nucleotide sequence: TGTGCCAGCAGGGGGACAGGCTATGGCTACACCTTC. Translated, it gives CASRGTGYGYTF.

The chain employs TRBV9 and TRBJ1-2; D unresolved. The V and J ends lost 3 bases and 3 bases respectively, with 6 bases between them. CDR1 and CDR2 from the germline V gene are SGDLS and YYNGEE. This CDR3 comprises 12 residues. The CDR3: CASSGKYYGYTF. The CDR3 DNA sequence: TGTGCCAGCAGCGGGAAATACTATGGCTACACCTTC.

For this clonotype: Germline is not matched at one junction end, which may reflect a read error. The chain couples TRBV14 to TRBJ1-1, with D uncertain. The germline V gene encodes CDR1 SGHDN and CDR2 FVKESK. This CDR3 is built from 14 residues. In nucleotides, the CDR3 is TGTGCCAGCAGCCAGCGCGGCATGAACACTGGAGCTTTCTTT. It specifies CASSQRGMNTGAFF.

This clonotype was recorded a few times. V and J are TRBV29-1 and TRBJ2-7; 14 positions match TRBD2. This CDR3 is 15 amino acids long. Germline-derived CDR1 and CDR2 are SQVTM and ANQGSEA. V lost 6 bases and J lost 4; bases outside the gene matches: 8. This chain's CDR3 is CSVVGLAGASYEQYF. The CDR3 nucleotides are TGCAGCGTGGTGGGACTAGCGGGGGCTAGTTACGAGCAGTACTTC.